The rows below give T cell receptor beta chains drawn from one sample of a study of CXCR3-negative and CXCR3-positive naive CD8 T cells. From the 5' RACE reads, TCRdb lists one entry per CDR3 protein and no DNA. With 50,000 to 75,000 distinct CDR3 sequences in the sample, the ten largest clones hold 0.42%. Sequenced input: naive CXCR3- CD8+ T cells from blood. The receptors here all came from a human donor in good health. Some clones in this sample may be carry-over from other donors' samples. CDR3s include the opening cysteine and the closing phenylalanine or tryptophan. Fields, in order: J gene, V gene, clone size, CDR3 protein. Clone size, where shown, is once, few, many, or a class for clones that have expanded.

TRBJ2-4,TRBV14,.,CASSQPPEDIQYF
TRBJ2-7,TRBV7-9,.,CASSLAPGLLTSYEQYF
TRBJ2-5,TRBV10-3,.,CAISEPQETQYF
TRBJ2-5,TRBV21-1,.,CASSKGGPLLIEETQYF
TRBJ1-1,TRBV4-2,.,CASSQDWGTGALNTEAFF
TRBJ2-7,TRBV6-5,.,CASSSSLGAGTEQYF
TRBJ2-1,TRBV27,.,CASSLGPGQGLHEQFF
TRBJ2-1,TRBV4-1,.,CASSQFVQGGNEQFF
TRBJ2-7,TRBV5-1,.,CASSPPSDYYEQYF
TRBJ2-7,TRBV12-3/TRBV12-4,.,CASSGTSGGTPYEQYF
TRBJ2-1,TRBV4-3,.,CASSQVGVVDEQFF
TRBJ1-1,TRBV7-3,.,CASSLRMYTEAFF
TRBJ2-5,TRBV29-1,.,CSVVTNPGQGAGETQYF
TRBJ2-2,TRBV2,.,CASSDETGGGELFF
TRBJ1-4,TRBV12-3/TRBV12-4,.,CASSYVLGGWEKLFF
TRBJ2-5,TRBV20-1,.,CSARDLGEETQYF
TRBJ1-5,TRBV3-1,.,CASSQDRAQGAVNQPQHF
TRBJ2-3,TRBV4-3,.,CASSQDRTDHTQYF
TRBJ2-2,TRBV24-1,.,CATRPAQGATGELFF
TRBJ2-3,TRBV7-8,.,CASSPPGGEISTDTQYF
TRBJ2-7,TRBV28,.,CASSRGQGAAYEQYF
TRBJ1-2,TRBV7-9,.,CASTGRTDYGYTF
TRBJ2-1,TRBV9,.,CASTLAGGHYNEQFF
TRBJ1-5,TRBV9,medium-sized,CASSVDGTTENQPQHF
TRBJ2-1,TRBV29-1,.,CSAELAPTGIDNEQFF
TRBJ2-3,TRBV30,.,CAWSVSWATRTQYF